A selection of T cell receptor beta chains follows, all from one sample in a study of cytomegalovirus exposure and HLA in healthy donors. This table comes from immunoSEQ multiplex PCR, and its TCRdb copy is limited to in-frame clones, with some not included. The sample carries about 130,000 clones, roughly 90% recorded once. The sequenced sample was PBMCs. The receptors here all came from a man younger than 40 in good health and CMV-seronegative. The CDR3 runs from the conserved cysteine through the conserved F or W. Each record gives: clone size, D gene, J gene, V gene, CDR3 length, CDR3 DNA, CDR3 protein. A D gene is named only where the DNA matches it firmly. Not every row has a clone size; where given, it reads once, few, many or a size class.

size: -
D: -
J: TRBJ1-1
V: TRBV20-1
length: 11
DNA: TGCAGTGCTGGGGGGTATCCTGAAGCTTTCTTT
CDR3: CSAGGYPEAFF

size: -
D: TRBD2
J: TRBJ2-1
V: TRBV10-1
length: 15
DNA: TGCGCCAGCAACGCGGGAACCGGGAGGGGTTGGGAGCAGTTCTTC
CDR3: CASNAGTGRGWEQFF

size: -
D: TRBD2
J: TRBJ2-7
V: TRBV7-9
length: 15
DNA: TGTGCCAGCAGCTTAGCCCAGCGGGAGTATGACGAGCAGTACTTC
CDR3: CASSLAQREYDEQYF

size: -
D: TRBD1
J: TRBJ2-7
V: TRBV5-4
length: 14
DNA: TGTGCCAGCAGCTTAGGACAGGTCTACTACGAGCAGTACTTC
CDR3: CASSLGQVYYEQYF

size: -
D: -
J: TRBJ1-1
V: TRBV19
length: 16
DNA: TGTGCCAGTAGTTACTTAGGGGGGGCCTTGGACACTGAAGCTTTCTTT
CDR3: CASSYLGGALDTEAFF

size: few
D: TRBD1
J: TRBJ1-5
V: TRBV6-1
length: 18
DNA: TGTGCCAGCAGTGATGGGACAGGGTCAGGATATAGCAATCAGCCCCAGCATTTT
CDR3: CASSDGTGSGYSNQPQHF

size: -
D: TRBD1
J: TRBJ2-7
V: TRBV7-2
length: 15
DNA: TGTGCCAGCAGCCCGGGGACAGGGGGCTCGTACGAGCAGTACTTC
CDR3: CASSPGTGGSYEQYF

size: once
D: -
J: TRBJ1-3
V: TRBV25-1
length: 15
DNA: TGTGCCAGCAGTGAATACGGTAGCTCTGGAAACACCATATATTTT
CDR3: CASSEYGSSGNTIYF

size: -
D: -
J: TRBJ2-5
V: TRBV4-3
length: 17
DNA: TGCGCCAGCAGCCAAGTGTCTAGCGGACAGAAGCAAGAGACCCAGTACTTC
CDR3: CASSQVSSGQKQETQYF

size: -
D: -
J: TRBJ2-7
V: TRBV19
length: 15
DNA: TGTGCCAGTAGCCCACCCGGGACAAGGGGACGAGAGCAGTACTTC
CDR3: CASSPPGTRGREQYF

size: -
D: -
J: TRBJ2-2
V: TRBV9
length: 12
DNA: TGTGCCAGCAGCATCAGGGACGGGGAGCTGTTTTTT
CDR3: CASSIRDGELFF

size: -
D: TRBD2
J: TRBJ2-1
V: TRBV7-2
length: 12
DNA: TGTGCCAGCAGCCTGGGACTAGCGCCGCAGTTCTTC
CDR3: CASSLGLAPQFF

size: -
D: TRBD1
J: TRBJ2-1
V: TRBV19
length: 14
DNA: TGTGCCAGTAGGAGCAGCGGGACAGGGGATGAGCAGTTCTTC
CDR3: CASRSSGTGDEQFF

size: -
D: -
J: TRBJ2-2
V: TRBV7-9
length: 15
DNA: TGTGCCAGCAGCGCGATAGCGATGGGCACCGGGGAGCTGTTTTTT
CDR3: CASSAIAMGTGELFF

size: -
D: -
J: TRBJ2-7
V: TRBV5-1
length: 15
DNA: TGCGCCAGCAGCCTGGAGAATAGCGGCTTCTTCGAGCAGTACTTC
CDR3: CASSLENSGFFEQYF

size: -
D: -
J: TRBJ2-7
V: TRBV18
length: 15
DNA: TGTGCCAGCTCACCAGCCGAGGGAAGCTCCTACGAGCAGTACTTC
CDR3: CASSPAEGSSYEQYF

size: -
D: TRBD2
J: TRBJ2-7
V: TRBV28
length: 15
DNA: TGTGCCAGCAGTTTGTTCCCGGGACTAGCATCCGAGCAGTACTTC
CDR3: CASSLFPGLASEQYF

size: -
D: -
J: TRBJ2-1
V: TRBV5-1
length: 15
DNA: TGCGCCAGCACCCTCAGGGGCGGATCCTACAATGAGCAGTTCTTC
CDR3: CASTLRGGSYNEQFF

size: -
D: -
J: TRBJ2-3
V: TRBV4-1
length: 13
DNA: TGCGCCAGCAGCCAAGATGGCCCAGATACGCAGTATTTT
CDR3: CASSQDGPDTQYF

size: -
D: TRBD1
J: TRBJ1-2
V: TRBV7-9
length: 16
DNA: TGTGCCAGCAGCTTCGCCGGGACAGGGGGCTTGTATGGCTACACCTTC
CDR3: CASSFAGTGGLYGYTF

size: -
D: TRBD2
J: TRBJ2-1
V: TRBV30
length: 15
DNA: TGTGCCTGGAGTTCAGGGCTAGCGGGAGTCGATGAGCAGTTCTTC
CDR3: CAWSSGLAGVDEQFF

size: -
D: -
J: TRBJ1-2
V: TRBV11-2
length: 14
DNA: TGTGCCAGCAGCCGTGGGGGGGCCTTCTATGGCTACACCTTC
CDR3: CASSRGGAFYGYTF

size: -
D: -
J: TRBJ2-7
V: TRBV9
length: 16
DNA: TGTGCCAGCAGCCCCCCAGGGGTCTTTAGCTCCTACGAGCAGTACTTC
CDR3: CASSPPGVFSSYEQYF

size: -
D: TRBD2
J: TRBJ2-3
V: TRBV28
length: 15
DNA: TGTGCCAGCAGTTTCGGGACTAGCGGCACAGATACGCAGTATTTT
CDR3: CASSFGTSGTDTQYF

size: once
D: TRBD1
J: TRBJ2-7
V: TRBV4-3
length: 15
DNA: TGCGCCAGCAGCCAAGATCTCGAGACAGGGCACGAGCAGTACTTC
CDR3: CASSQDLETGHEQYF

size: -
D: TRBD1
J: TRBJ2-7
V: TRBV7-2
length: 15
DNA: TGTGCCAGCAGCTCAATGACAGGGGTTCGCTACGAGCAGTACTTC
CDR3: CASSSMTGVRYEQYF

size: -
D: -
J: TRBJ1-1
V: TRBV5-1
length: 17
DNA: TGCGCCAGCAGCCAGGCAGTCGGCACAACCAAGAACACTGAAGCTTTCTTT
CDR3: CASSQAVGTTKNTEAFF

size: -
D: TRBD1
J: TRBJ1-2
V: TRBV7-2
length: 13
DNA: TGTGCCAGCAGCTCCGGGACAGGGGGCAGCTACACCTTC
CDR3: CASSSGTGGSYTF

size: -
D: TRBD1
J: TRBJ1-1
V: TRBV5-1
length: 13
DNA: TGCGCCAGCCGAAGACAGGGGAACACTGAAGCTTTCTTT
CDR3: CASRRQGNTEAFF

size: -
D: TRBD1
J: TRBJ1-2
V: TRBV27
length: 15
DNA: TGTGCCAGCAGTTCGGGGGGACAGGGGGCTTATGGCTACACCTTC
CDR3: CASSSGGQGAYGYTF

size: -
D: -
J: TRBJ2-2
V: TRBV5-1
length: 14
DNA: TGCGCCAGCAGCTTGGCCGGGGGAACCGGGGAGCTGTTTTTT
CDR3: CASSLAGGTGELFF

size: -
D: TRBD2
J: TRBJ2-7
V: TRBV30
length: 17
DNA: TGTGCCTGGCGGTCGCTAGCGGGAGTTTCCTCCCTATACGAGCAGTACTTC
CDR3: CAWRSLAGVSSLYEQYF

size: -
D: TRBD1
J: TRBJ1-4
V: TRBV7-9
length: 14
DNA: TGTGCCAGCAGTTTTTATCAGGGGGGCGAAAAACTGTTTTTT
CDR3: CASSFYQGGEKLFF

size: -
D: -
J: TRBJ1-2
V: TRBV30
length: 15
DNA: TGTGCCTGGAGTGCGGCGGGGGGGCGACGCTATGGCTACACCTTC
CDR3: CAWSAAGGRRYGYTF

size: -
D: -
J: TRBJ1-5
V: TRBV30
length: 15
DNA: TGTGCCTGGAGTGTAGGGCTGGGGGCAAATCAGCCCCAGCATTTT
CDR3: CAWSVGLGANQPQHF

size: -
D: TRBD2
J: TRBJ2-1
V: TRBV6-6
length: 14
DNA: TGTGCCAGTATGCTAGCGGAGATATTCAATGAGCAGTTCTTC
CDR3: CASMLAEIFNEQFF

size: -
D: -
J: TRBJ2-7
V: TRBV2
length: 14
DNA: TGTGCCAGCACGTATTTGGACAGAGCTCTCGAGCAGTACTTC
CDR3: CASTYLDRALEQYF

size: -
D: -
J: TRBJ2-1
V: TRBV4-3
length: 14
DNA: TGCGCCAGCAGCCGAATGGAGAGGGATTATGAGCAGTTCTTC
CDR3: CASSRMERDYEQFF

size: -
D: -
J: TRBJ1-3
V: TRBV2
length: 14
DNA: TGTGCCAGCCGGACCAGGGGTTCTGGAAACACCATATATTTT
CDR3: CASRTRGSGNTIYF

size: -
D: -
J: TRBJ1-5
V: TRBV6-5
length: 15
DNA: TGTGCCAGCAGGCTTACAGGATCACTCGATCAGCCCCAGCATTTT
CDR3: CASRLTGSLDQPQHF

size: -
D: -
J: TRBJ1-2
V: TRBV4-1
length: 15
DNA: TGCGCCAGCAGCCAAGCCCTCGCCACAAACTATGGCTACACCTTC
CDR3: CASSQALATNYGYTF

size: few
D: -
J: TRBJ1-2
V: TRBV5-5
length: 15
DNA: TGTGCCAGCAGCTTGGGGAGTTTCCAGCCCTATGGCTACACCTTC
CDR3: CASSLGSFQPYGYTF

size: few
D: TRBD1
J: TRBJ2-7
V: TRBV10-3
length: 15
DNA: TGTGCCATCAGTGACCGGGACAGGGTCTCCTACGAGCAGTACTTC
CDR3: CAISDRDRVSYEQYF

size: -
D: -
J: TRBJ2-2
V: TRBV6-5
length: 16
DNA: TGTGCCAGCAGTTACTGGGGGCAGGGGATACCCGGGGAGCTGTTTTTT
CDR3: CASSYWGQGIPGELFF

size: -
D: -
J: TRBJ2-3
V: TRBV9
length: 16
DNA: TGTGCCAGCAGCCCAGTCGACTTACGGTGGGCAGATACGCAGTATTTT
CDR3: CASSPVDLRWADTQYF

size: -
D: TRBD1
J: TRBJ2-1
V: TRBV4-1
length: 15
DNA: TGCGCCAGCAGCCCCGGGACAGGGGTTTACAATGAGCAGTTCTTC
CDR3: CASSPGTGVYNEQFF

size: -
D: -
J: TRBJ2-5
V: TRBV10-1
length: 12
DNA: TGCGCCAGCAGTGACCCTGGGAGGAGCCAGTACTTC
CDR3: CASSDPGRSQYF

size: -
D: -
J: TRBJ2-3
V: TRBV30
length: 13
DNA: TGTGCCTGGAGTGGAGGGGGGGGAGATACGCAGTATTTT
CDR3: CAWSGGGGDTQYF

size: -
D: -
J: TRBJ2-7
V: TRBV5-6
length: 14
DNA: TGTGCCAGCAGCTTGGCCGGGGGAGGAAACGAGCAGTACTTC
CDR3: CASSLAGGGNEQYF

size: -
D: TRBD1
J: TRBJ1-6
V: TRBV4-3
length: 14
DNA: TGCGCCAGCAGCCAAACACAGGGGAATTCACCCCTCCACTTT
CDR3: CASSQTQGNSPLHF

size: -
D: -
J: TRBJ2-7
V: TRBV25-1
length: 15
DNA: TGTGCCAGCAGTGCGACCAAAACGGGGTCCTACGAGCAGTACTTC
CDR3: CASSATKTGSYEQYF

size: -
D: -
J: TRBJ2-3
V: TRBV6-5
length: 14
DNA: TGTGCCAGCAGTACTATGACGGGCACAGATACGCAGTATTTT
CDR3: CASSTMTGTDTQYF

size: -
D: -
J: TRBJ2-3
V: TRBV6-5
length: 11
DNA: TGTGCCAGCCAAACTTCGAATACGCAGTATTTT
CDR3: CASQTSNTQYF

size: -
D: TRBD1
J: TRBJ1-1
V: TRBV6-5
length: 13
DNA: TGTGCCTCGTCGACAGGGCTGTTAGCTGAAGCTTTCTTT
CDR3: CASSTGLLAEAFF

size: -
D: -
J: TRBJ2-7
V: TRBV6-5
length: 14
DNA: TGTGCCAGCAGCCCCGTTAGTCCCTCTTACGAGCAGTACTTC
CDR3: CASSPVSPSYEQYF

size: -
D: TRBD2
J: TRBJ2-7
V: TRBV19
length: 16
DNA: TGTGCCAGTAGCCCTCGGGGAGCGGGAGGAATATTCGAGCAGTACTTC
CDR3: CASSPRGAGGIFEQYF

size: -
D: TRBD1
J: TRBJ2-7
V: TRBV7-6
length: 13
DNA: TGTGCCAGCAGCTTAGGGGACAGTTACGAGCAGTACTTC
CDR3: CASSLGDSYEQYF

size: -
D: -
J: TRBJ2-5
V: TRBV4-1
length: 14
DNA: TGCGCCAGCAGCCAGATAGAAGAAGAAGAGACCCAGTACTTC
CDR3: CASSQIEEEETQYF

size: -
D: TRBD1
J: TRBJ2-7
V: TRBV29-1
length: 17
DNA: TGCAGCGTTGCTCCTATGACCGGGACAGGGGACTTATACGAGCAGTACTTC
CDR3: CSVAPMTGTGDLYEQYF

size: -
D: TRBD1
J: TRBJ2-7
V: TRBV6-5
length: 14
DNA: TGTGCCAGCGGCGAAGGGGGACAGAGCTACGAGCAGTACTTC
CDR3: CASGEGGQSYEQYF